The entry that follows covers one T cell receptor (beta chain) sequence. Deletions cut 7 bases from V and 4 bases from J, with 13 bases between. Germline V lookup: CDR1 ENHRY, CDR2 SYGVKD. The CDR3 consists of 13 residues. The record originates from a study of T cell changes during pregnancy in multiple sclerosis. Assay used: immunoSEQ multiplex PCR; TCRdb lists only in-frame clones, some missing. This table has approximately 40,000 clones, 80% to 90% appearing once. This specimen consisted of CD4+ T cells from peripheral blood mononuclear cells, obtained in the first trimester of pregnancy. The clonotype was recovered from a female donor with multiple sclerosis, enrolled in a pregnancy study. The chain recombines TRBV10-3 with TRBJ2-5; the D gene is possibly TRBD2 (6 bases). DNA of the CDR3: TGTGCCATCAAGGGCGGGGAAAGAGAGACCCAGTACTTC. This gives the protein CAIKGGERETQYF.